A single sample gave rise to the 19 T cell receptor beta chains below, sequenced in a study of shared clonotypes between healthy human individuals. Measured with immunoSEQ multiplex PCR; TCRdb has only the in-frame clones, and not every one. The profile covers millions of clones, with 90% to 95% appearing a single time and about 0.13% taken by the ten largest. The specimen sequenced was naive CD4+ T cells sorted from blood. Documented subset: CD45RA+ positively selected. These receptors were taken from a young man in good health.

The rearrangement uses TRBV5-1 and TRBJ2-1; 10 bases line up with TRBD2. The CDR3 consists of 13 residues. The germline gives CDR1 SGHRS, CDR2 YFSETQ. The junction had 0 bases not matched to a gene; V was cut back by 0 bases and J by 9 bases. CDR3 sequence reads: CASSLASGGEQFF. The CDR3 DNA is TGCGCCAGCAGCTTGGCTAGCGGGGGTGAGCAGTTCTTC.

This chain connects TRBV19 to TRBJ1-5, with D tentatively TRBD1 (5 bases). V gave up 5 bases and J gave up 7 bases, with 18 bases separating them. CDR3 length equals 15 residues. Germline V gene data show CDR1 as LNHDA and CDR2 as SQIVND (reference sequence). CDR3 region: CASSLTEGPGQPQHF. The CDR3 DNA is TGTGCCAGTAGTCTCACAGAGGGGCCAGGGCAGCCCCAGCATTTT.

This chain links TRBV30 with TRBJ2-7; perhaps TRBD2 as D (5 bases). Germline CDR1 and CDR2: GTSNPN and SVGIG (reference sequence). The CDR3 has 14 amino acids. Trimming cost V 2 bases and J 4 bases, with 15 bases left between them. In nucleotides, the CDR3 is TGTGCCTGGAGTTTAGGCCGACGGACTTACGAGCAGTACTTC. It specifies CAWSLGRRTYEQYF.

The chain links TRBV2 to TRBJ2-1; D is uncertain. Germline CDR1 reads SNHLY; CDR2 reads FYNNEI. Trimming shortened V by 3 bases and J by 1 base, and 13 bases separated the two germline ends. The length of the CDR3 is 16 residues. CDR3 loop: CASSDQAGLSYNEQFF. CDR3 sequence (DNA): TGTGCCAGCAGTGACCAGGCCGGCCTATCCTACAATGAGCAGTTCTTC.

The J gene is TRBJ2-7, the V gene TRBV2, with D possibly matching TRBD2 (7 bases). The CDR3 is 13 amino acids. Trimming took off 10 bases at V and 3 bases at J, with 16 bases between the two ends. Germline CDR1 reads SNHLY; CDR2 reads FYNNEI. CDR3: CATGGQGNYEQYF. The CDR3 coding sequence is TGTGCCACCGGGGGGCAGGGAAACTACGAGCAGTACTTC. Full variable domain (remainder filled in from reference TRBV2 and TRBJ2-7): EPEVTQTPSHQVTQMGQEVILRCVPISNHLYFYWYRQILGQKVEFLVSFYNNEISEKSEIFDDQFSVERPDGSNFTLKIRSTKLEDSAMYFCATGGQGNYEQYFGPGTRLTVT.

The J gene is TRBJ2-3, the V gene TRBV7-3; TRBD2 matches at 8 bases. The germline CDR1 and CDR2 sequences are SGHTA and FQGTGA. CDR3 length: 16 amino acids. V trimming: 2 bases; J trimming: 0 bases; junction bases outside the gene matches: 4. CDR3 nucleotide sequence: TGTGCCAGCAGCTTATTTAGCGGGACTAGCACAGATACGCAGTATTTT. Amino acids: CASSLFSGTSTDTQYF.

The DNA for the CDR3 is TGCGCCAGCAGCATAGTAGGGGGGGAGGACATTCAGTACTTC. Residues: CASSIVGGEDIQYF. The gene calls are TRBV4-1 and TRBJ2-4; TRBD2 is a possible D gene (7 bases). From germline, CDR1 is MGHRA and CDR2 YSYEKL. This CDR3 comprises 14 residues. Trimming left V 5 bases short and J 8 bases short, with 16 bases between.

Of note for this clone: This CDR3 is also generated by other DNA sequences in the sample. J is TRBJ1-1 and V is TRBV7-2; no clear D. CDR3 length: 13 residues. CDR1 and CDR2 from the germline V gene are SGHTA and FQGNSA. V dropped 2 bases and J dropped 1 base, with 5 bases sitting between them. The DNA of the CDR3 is TGTGCCAGCAGCTTAAGAGGGAACACTGAAGCTTTCTTT. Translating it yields CASSLRGNTEAFF.

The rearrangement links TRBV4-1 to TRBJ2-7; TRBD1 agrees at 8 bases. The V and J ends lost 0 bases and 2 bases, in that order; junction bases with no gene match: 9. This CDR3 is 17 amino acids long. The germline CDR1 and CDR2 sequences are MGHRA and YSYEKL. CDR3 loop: CASSQDGQGELPYEQYF. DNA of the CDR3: TGCGCCAGCAGCCAAGACGGACAGGGTGAGTTACCCTACGAGCAGTACTTC.

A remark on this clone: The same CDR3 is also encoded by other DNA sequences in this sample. The DNA of the CDR3 is TGCGCCAGCAGCCAAGAATTGGGGTACGAGCAGTACTTC. Translating it yields CASSQELGYEQYF. The chain uses TRBV4-3 and TRBJ2-7; D unclear. Germline CDR1 LGHNA, CDR2 YSLEER. This CDR3 is built from 13 residues. V shed 0 bases and J shed 4 bases, with 7 bases lying between them.

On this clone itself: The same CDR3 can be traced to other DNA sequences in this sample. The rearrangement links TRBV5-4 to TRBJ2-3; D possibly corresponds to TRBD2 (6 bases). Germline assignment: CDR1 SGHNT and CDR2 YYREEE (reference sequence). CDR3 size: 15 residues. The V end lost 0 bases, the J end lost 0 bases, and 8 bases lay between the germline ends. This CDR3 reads CASSLVGGSTDTQYF. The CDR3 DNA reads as TGTGCCAGCAGCTTGGTAGGAGGGAGCACAGATACGCAGTATTTT.

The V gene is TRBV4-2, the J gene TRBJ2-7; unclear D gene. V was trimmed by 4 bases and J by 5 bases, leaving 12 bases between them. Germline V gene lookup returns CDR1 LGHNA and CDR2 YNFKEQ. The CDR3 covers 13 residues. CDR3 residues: CASSREINDEQYF. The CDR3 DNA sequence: TGTGCCAGCAGCCGGGAAATAAACGACGAGCAGTACTTC.

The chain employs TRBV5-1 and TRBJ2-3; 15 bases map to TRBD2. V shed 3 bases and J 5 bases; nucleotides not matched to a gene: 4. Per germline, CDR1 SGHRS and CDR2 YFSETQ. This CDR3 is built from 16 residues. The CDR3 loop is CASSSGTSGGKDTQYF. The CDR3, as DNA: TGCGCCAGCAGCTCCGGGACTAGCGGGGGGAAAGATACGCAGTATTTT. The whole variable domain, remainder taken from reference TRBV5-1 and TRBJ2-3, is KAGVTQTPRYLIKTRGQQVTLSCSPISGHRSVSWYQQTPGQGLQFLFEYFSETQRNKGNFPGRFSGRQFSNSRSEMNVSTLELGDSALYLCASSSGTSGGKDTQYFGPGTRLTVL.

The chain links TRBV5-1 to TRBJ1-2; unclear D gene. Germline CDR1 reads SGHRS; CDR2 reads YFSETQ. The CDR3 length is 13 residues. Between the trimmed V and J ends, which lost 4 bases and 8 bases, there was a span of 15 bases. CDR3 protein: CASSAGLGIGYTF. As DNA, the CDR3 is TGCGCCAGCAGCGCGGGCCTCGGGATCGGCTACACCTTC.

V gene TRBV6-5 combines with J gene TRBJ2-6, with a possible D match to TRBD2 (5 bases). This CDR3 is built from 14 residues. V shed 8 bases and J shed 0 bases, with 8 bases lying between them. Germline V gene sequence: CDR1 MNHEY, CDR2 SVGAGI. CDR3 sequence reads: CASGRDSGANVLTF. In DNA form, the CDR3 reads TGTGCCAGCGGTCGGGACTCTGGGGCCAACGTCCTGACTTTC.

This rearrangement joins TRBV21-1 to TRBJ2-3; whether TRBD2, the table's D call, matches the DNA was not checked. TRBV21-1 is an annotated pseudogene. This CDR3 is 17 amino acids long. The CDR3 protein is CASSHPPQLAGGDTQYF. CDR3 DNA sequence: TGTGCCAGCAGTCACCCCCCCCAACTAGCGGGAGGAGATACGCAGTATTTT.

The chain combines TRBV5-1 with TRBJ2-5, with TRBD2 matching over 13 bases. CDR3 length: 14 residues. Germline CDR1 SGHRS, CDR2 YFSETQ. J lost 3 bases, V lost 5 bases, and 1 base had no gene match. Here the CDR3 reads CASRGLAGEETQYF. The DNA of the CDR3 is TGCGCCAGCAGAGGACTAGCGGGAGAAGAGACCCAGTACTTC. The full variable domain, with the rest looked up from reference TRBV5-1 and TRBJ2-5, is KAGVTQTPRYLIKTRGQQVTLSCSPISGHRSVSWYQQTPGQGLQFLFEYFSETQRNKGNFPGRFSGRQFSNSRSEMNVSTLELGDSALYLCASRGLAGEETQYFGPGTRLLVL.

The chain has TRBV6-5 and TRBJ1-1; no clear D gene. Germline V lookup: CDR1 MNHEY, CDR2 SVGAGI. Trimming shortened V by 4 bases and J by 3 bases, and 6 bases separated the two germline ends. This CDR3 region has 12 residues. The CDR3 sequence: CASSSVDTEAFF. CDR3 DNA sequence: TGTGCCAGCAGTTCCGTCGACACTGAAGCTTTCTTT.

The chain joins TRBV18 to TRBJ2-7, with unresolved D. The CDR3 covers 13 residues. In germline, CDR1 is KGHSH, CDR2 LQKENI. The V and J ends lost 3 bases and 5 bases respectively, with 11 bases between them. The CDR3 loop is CASSPLGLDEQYF. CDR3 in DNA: TGTGCCAGCTCACCTCTGGGTCTCGACGAGCAGTACTTC.